The TCR beta chain described here comes from a study of T cell responses to AZD1222 COVID-19 vaccine. Study results and limitations: Seropositivity was recorded at baseline in only a handful of AZD1222 recipients. Among spike-specific TCRs, nearly half reportedly target unmutated variant regions. Only after the peak T cell response were repertoires sampled.

TCRdb keeps only in-frame clones here, not all; method: immunoSEQ multiplex PCR. The data hold around 110,000 clones, with 75% to 90% observed a single time. The junction had 15 bases not matched to a gene; V was cut back by 4 bases and J by 1 base. CDR1 is LNHNV, CDR2 YYDKDF, per germline (reference sequence). The CDR3 contains 18 residues. As to this clone: Its cognate antigen is unknown.

The origin of this receptor is an adult in good health. The chain employs TRBV15 and TRBJ1-2; 7 bases fit TRBD1. Sample: peripheral blood, taken on day 0 of MenACWY control vaccination. CDR3 protein: CATSKGAGQGSHNYGYTF. CDR3 bases: TGTGCCACCAGCAAGGGGGCAGGGCAAGGCAGTCATAACTATGGCTACACCTTC.